The clone carrying this T cell receptor (beta chain) is a singleton in its sample. Its antigen is not known. This sample stems from a study of T cell repertoires in cytomegalovirus infection. From the reads, TCRdb called clonotypes with MiXCR, one entry per CDR3 protein. The data contain approximately 990,000 distinct CDR3 sequences, roughly 31% of them singletons. CDR1 is MNHEY, CDR2 SMNVEV, per germline (reference sequence). This CDR3 contains 13 residues. The sequence was obtained from a human donor in good health (CMV status not recorded). Some clones in this sample may be carry-over from other donors' samples. The J gene is TRBJ2-7, the V gene TRBV27, with D unclear. This specimen was cultured CD8+ T cells from PBMCs, taken from culture after CMV antigen stimulation. CDR3 coding DNA: TGTGCCAACAGTTTATCTCCCAGGAACGAGCAGTACGTC. This encodes CANSLSPRNEQYV.